The 15 T cell receptor beta chains given below trace back to one sample, sequenced in a study of OX40 agonist ivuxolimab in advanced cancers. Sequencing used immunoSEQ multiplex PCR; TCRdb keeps in-frame clones, though not all of them. The table shows 50,000 to 65,000 clones, with roughly 91% occurring only once. The material sequenced was CD4+ or CD8+ T cells sorted from blood, taken in a trial of the OX40 agonist ivuxolimab. Source of these receptors: an adult with an advanced solid tumor such as melanoma, head and neck, liver or kidney cancer.

The chain employs TRBV11-2 and TRBJ2-5; D may be TRBD1 (5 bases). V dropped 6 bases and J dropped 1 base, with 12 bases sitting between them. Per the germline V gene, CDR1 is SGHAT and CDR2 is FQNNGV. The CDR3 runs 14 residues. CDR3 amino acids: CASSSQALQETQYF. DNA of the CDR3: TGTGCCAGCAGTTCACAGGCCCTCCAAGAGACCCAGTACTTC.

The CDR3 DNA sequence: TGTGCCAGCAGTTACTCGATAGCGGGGGACACCTACGAGCAGTACTTC. This encodes CASSYSIAGDTYEQYF. The V call is TRBV6-5, the J call TRBJ2-7, with 9 nucleotides matching TRBD2. The CDR3 totals 16 residues. J was trimmed by 2 bases and V by 0 bases; bases with no gene match: 5. Germline CDR1 is MNHEY and CDR2 is SVGAGI.

The rearrangement joins TRBV4-3 to TRBJ1-1; D call uncertain. Germline V gene data show CDR1 as LGHNA and CDR2 as YSLEER. There are 14 residues in the CDR3. V dropped 0 bases and J dropped 2 bases, with 7 bases sitting between them. The DNA of the CDR3 is TGCGCCAGCAGCCAAGAGGGTCGAAACACTGAAGCTTTCTTT. Its translation is CASSQEGRNTEAFF.

The V gene is TRBV7-4, the J gene TRBJ1-5; 9 bases match TRBD1. Germline V gene sequence: CDR1 SGHVT, CDR2 SQSDAQ. The CDR3 is made up of 19 amino acids. The V segment lost 3 bases and the J segment 4 bases; nucleotides outside the gene matches: 16. The CDR3 sequence: CASSFDGTGSPPLNQPQHF. The DNA of the CDR3 is TGTGCCAGCAGCTTTGACGGGACAGGGTCCCCCCCACTAAATCAGCCCCAGCATTTT. Full variable domain (rest looked up from reference TRBV7-4 and TRBJ1-5): GAGVSQSPRYKVAKRGRDVALRCDSISGHVTLYWYRQTLGQGSEVLTYSQSDAQRDKSGRPSGRFSAERPERSVSTLKIQRTEQGDSAVYLCASSFDGTGSPPLNQPQHFGDGTRLSIL.

Note on this clone: The sample carries other DNA sequences with the same CDR3. V is TRBV5-1 and J is TRBJ2-1; 9 positions agree with TRBD2. Germline V CDR1 and CDR2: SGHRS, YFSETQ. J was trimmed by 4 bases and V by 4 bases; bases with no gene match: 6. The CDR3 has 15 amino acids. In DNA form, the CDR3 reads TGCGCCAGCAGCCTCTCAGCGGGAGGTTACAATGAGCAGTTCTTC. Its protein is CASSLSAGGYNEQFF. The full variable domain, in which reference TRBV5-1 and TRBJ2-1 provide the parts outside the CDR3, is KAGVTQTPRYLIKTRGQQVTLSCSPISGHRSVSWYQQTPGQGLQFLFEYFSETQRNKGNFPGRFSGRQFSNSRSEMNVSTLELGDSALYLCASSLSAGGYNEQFFGPGTRLTVL.

The chain carries TRBV4-1 and TRBJ1-4; 11 nucleotides match TRBD1. Germline lookup yields CDR1 MGHRA and CDR2 YSYEKL. This CDR3 contains 15 residues. V was pared by 2 bases and J by 8 bases, with 4 bases of the junction left unmatched. The CDR3 sequence is CASSQSGTGGEKLFF. In nucleotides, the CDR3 is TGCGCCAGCAGCCAATCCGGGACAGGGGGGGAAAAACTGTTTTTT.

This clone was observed a single time. The V gene is TRBV7-9, the J gene TRBJ2-7, with D unclear. Trimming removed 1 base from V and 3 bases from J, with 7 bases in between. This CDR3 is built from 13 residues. Germline V gene data show CDR1 as SEHNR and CDR2 as FQNEAQ (reference sequence). The CDR3 DNA follows: TGTGCCAGCAGCTTAGACAGTGGCTACGAGCAGTACTTC. Its protein product is CASSLDSGYEQYF.

The rearrangement uses TRBV19 and TRBJ1-5; a possible D gene is TRBD1 (5 bases). The CDR3 sequence is 13 residues long. Between the trimmed V and J ends, which lost 5 bases and 6 bases, there was a span of 11 bases. Germline V gene sequence: CDR1 LNHDA, CDR2 SQIVND (reference sequence). In nucleotides, the CDR3 is TGTGCCAGTAGTGAGGGGCAAGGTCAGCCCCAGCATTTT. As protein: CASSEGQGQPQHF.

Here the CDR3 reads CASSPGQGWEFEKLFF. The CDR3, as DNA: TGTGCCAGCTCACCGGGACAGGGATGGGAGTTTGAAAAACTGTTTTTT. The chain is built from TRBV18 and TRBJ1-4, with 9 bases matching TRBD1. The V gene's germline CDR1 is KGHSH and CDR2 LQKENI. The trim removed 3 bases at V and 7 bases at J, leaving 9 bases unmatched. This CDR3 region has 16 residues.

This chain joins TRBV6-5 and TRBJ2-7, with D hard to call. The CDR3 spans 14 residues. Trimming removed 5 bases at V and 0 bases at J, with 11 bases between. CDR1 and CDR2 from the germline V gene are MNHEY and SVGAGI. This chain's CDR3 is CASSAWPSSYEQYF. DNA of the CDR3: TGTGCCAGCAGTGCATGGCCTTCCTCCTACGAGCAGTACTTC.

The chain links TRBV28 to TRBJ1-5; TRBD1 might be the D (6 bases). This CDR3 is built from 14 residues. The V and J ends lost 7 bases and 0 bases respectively, with 10 bases between them. CDR1 MDHEN and CDR2 SYDVKM come from the germline V gene. The CDR3 coding sequence is TGTGCCAGCAAAGGACAGTCTAGCAATCAGCCCCAGCATTTT. This codes for CASKGQSSNQPQHF.

This chain uses TRBV7-2 with TRBJ2-3; a weak D match, TRBD2 (5 bases). The germline V gene encodes CDR1 SGHTA and CDR2 FQGNSA. The CDR3 totals 17 residues. V lost 3 bases and J lost 1, with 17 bases in between. The chain's CDR3 is CASSFSARTLRTDTQYF. The CDR3 DNA sequence: TGTGCCAGCAGCTTCAGCGCTCGGACTCTACGCACAGATACGCAGTATTTT.

This sequence joins TRBV30 and TRBJ2-7; no firm D call. Germline assignment: CDR1 GTSNPN and CDR2 SVGIG (reference sequence). The CDR3 loop spans 14 amino acids. V lost 4 bases and J 5 bases, leaving 18 bases between the germline ends. This CDR3 is CAWTPGPDSHEQYF. CDR3 nucleotides: TGTGCCTGGACCCCCGGCCCTGATAGCCACGAGCAGTACTTC.

This clone was observed once. This chain uses TRBV15 with TRBJ2-4, with TRBD1 matching 10 bases. The length of the CDR3 is 15 residues. The V segment lost 3 bases and the J segment 8 bases; nucleotides outside the gene matches: 7. CDR1 and CDR2 (germline): LNHNV, YYDKDF (reference sequence). Here the CDR3 DNA reads TGTGCCACCAGCAGGACCGGACAGGGGGTAGACATTCAGTACTTC. As protein: CATSRTGQGVDIQYF.

V usage is TRBV18 and J usage is TRBJ2-1; D is unclear. CDR3 length: 13 residues. CDR1 and CDR2 from the germline V gene are KGHSH and LQKENI. V lost 4 bases, J lost 6 bases, and 10 bases lay in between. This chain's CDR3 is CASSLGTGNEQFF. CDR3 DNA: TGTGCCAGCTCACTAGGAACTGGCAATGAGCAGTTCTTC.